These T cell receptor beta chains were read from a single sample in a study of CD8+CD57+ T cells in acquired aplastic anemia. In TCRdb, the reads were re-called with MiXCR into one record per CDR3 protein. The sample shows about 160,000 distinct CDR3 sequences, 45% to 55% of them seen only once. Sample: sorted CD4+, CD8+, or CD8+CD57+ T cells (not recorded which) from PBMCs. All receptors derive from a human donor with aplastic anemia. CDR3s include the opening cysteine and the closing phenylalanine or tryptophan. D genes are given only for firm matches. Only part of the rows carry a size: once, few, many, or a class if the clone is expanded.

. TRBJ1-5 TRBV24-1 . TGTGCCACCAGTGACCCCCCGCAGAATCAGCCCCAGCATTTT CATSDPPQNQPQHF
many TRBJ2-2 TRBV6-5 . TGTGCCAGCAGTTACGGCGGATCCACCGGGGAGCTGTTTTTT CASSYGGSTGELFF
. TRBJ2-1 TRBV20-1 TRBD2 TGCAGTGCTAACTTTCGGTCGGGGGGGCGGAATGAGCAGTTCTTC CSANFRSGGRNEQFF
. TRBJ2-5 TRBV2 . TGTGCCTGCACGGGAAGTCCACAAGAGACCCAGTACTTC CACTGSPQETQYF
. TRBJ1-5 TRBV24-1 . TGTAGCCATAGTTATTCCTTCGCGTTGTGTAGCAATCAGCCCCAGCATTTT CSHSYSFALCSNQPQHF
once TRBJ2-1 TRBV10-3 TRBD2 TGTGCCATCAGTGATGTGCGGGAGGGGCTCGCTGAGCAGTTCTTC CAISDVREGLAEQFF
few TRBJ2-7 TRBV30 TRBD1 TGTGCCTGGTCGACAGGGGCTGACGAGCAGTACTTC CAWSTGADEQYF
. TRBJ2-7 TRBV27 . TGTGCCAGCAGTTCCCTCTTGAGGCGGGGGCACTACGAGCAGTACTTC CASSSLLRRGHYEQYF
few TRBJ1-2 TRBV7-9 . TGTGCCAGCAGCTTAGGACGGTTCTATGGCTACACCTTC CASSLGRFYGYTF
many TRBJ2-3 TRBV20-1 . TGCAGTGCCCGTGGATTTGAGGGTTTGACAGATACGCAGTATTTT CSARGFEGLTDTQYF
few TRBJ2-1 TRBV15 TRBD2 TGTGCCACCAGCAGGCCACTAGCGGGAAATGAGCAGTTCTTC CATSRPLAGNEQFF
. TRBJ2-7 TRBV10-3 TRBD2 TGTGCCATCAGTCCGGGACTAGCGGGAACCGAGCAGTACTTC CAISPGLAGTEQYF
. TRBJ2-7 TRBV29-1 . TGCAGCGTTGGTCACAGTGAGACGTACGAGCAGTACTTC CSVGHSETYEQYF
. TRBJ1-2 TRBV19 TRBD1 TGTGCCAGTAGTACCGCGACAGGGCTTGGCGGCTACACCTTC CASSTATGLGGYTF
few TRBJ1-4 TRBV15 . TGTGCCACCAGCAGCGACCAGGGAGGCTGGCTGTTTTTT CATSSDQGGWLFF
many TRBJ2-7 TRBV19 TRBD1 TGTGCCAGTATTTCAGGGACAGCTTCCTACGAGCAGTACTTC CASISGTASYEQYF
few TRBJ2-1 TRBV10-1 . TGCGCCAGCAGTAATCAGCTAGCCACCACCTACAATGAGCAGTTCTTC CASSNQLATTYNEQFF
many TRBJ2-1 TRBV7-3 . TGTGCCAGCAGCCCCGAGGCGAGGAATGAGCAGTTCTTC CASSPEARNEQFF
few TRBJ1-1 TRBV2 . TGTGCCAGCAGTGAGGGGTTGAACACTGAAGCTTTCTTT CASSEGLNTEAFF
. TRBJ1-2 TRBV9 . TGTGCCAGCAGCGAGCCCGGTTATGGTCCGAGGGGTAGCTACACCTTC CASSEPGYGPRGSYTF
. TRBJ1-2 TRBV4-3 . TGCGCCAGCAGCCAAGCGCCGGGAAGTAGAGACTACACCTTC CASSQAPGSRDYTF
many TRBJ2-7 TRBV7-8 TRBD2 TGTGCCAGCAGCTTAGGGTTGAGCGGGAGCTCCTACGAGCAGTACTTC CASSLGLSGSSYEQYF
. TRBJ1-5 TRBV2 . TGTGCCAGCAGTGTGGGGCAGGGCAATCAGCCCCAGCATTTT CASSVGQGNQPQHF
. TRBJ2-7 TRBV13 TRBD1 TGTGCCAGCAGCTTAGGACAGGGGGCTTTCTACGAGCAGTACTTC CASSLGQGAFYEQYF
. TRBJ2-7 TRBV7-6 . TGTGCCAGCAGCCCCAAGGGCCGGATAGGTCCCTACGAGCAGTACTTC CASSPKGRIGPYEQYF
once TRBJ2-5 TRBV12-3/TRBV12-4 TRBD2 TGTGCCAGCTCTCGGGAGGTGGGGGGACGAGAGACCCAGTACTTC CASSREVGGRETQYF
many TRBJ2-3 TRBV10-3 . TGTGCCATCAGTGACAGGGGAAGCACAGATACGCAGTATTTT CAISDRGSTDTQYF
. TRBJ2-5 TRBV15 . TGTGCCACCAGCAGAGATGGGAGGACCCAGTACTTC CATSRDGRTQYF
. TRBJ2-5 TRBV15 . TGTGCCACCAGCGGGGAGTTTCAGACCCAGTACTTC CATSGEFQTQYF
few TRBJ1-2 TRBV10-3 . TGTGCCATCAGTTCGGACAGTTATTATGGCTACACCTTC CAISSDSYYGYTF
. TRBJ1-5 TRBV10-3 . TGTGCCATCAGTGACGACAGCCTCTATCAGCCCCAGCATTTT CAISDDSLYQPQHF
many TRBJ1-1 TRBV5-6 . TGTGCCAGCAGCTTTCCTTCGGGGGGATACACTGAAGCTTTCTTT CASSFPSGGYTEAFF
. TRBJ2-1 TRBV11-2 TRBD2 TGTGCCAGCAGCTTAGGCCCAGCGGGAGTCGCCTACAGTGAGCAGTTCTTC CASSLGPAGVAYSEQFF
. TRBJ2-3 TRBV7-8 . TGTGCCAGCAGCTTACAGGGTAGCACAGATACGCAGTATTTT CASSLQGSTDTQYF
. TRBJ2-7 TRBV5-1 . TGCGCCAGCAGCTTGGGCCGGGACGCCGGTTTCGAGCAGTACTTC CASSLGRDAGFEQYF
. TRBJ2-1 TRBV19 . TGTGCCAGTAGTATATCCCGGGAGCTTGAGCAGTTCTTC CASSISRELEQFF
few TRBJ2-7 TRBV11-1 . TGTGCCAGCAGCTTAGAGGGGCGACTTAGGCCCTACGAGCAGTACTTC CASSLEGRLRPYEQYF
. TRBJ2-2 TRBV24-1 TRBD1 TGTGCCATCAGTGAGTCGGGACAGGGAGTCACCGGGGAGCTGTTTTTT CAISESGQGVTGELFF
many TRBJ2-2 TRBV11-3 . TGTGCCAGCAGCATGAGTCGCTCCGGGGAGCTGTTTTTT CASSMSRSGELFF
. TRBJ2-7 TRBV15 . TGTGCCACCAGCAGAGACTACCCCTACGAGCAGTACTTC CATSRDYPYEQYF